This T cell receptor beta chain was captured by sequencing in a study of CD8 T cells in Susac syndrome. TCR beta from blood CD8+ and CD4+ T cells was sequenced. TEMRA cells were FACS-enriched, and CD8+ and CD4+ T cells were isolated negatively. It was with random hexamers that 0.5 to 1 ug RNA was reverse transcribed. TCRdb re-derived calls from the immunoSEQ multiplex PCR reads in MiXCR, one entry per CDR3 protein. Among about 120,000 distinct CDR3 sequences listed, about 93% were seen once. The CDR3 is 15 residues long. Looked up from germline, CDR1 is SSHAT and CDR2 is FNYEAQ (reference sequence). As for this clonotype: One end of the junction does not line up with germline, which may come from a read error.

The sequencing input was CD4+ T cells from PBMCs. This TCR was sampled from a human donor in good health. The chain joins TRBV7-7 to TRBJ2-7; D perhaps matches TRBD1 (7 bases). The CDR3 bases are TGTGCTAGCAGCTTAGCGGCGGGGACAGAATACGAGCAGTACTTC. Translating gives CASSLAAGTEYEQYF.